Listed below are T cell receptor beta chains from one sample, sequenced in a study of shared clonotypes between healthy human individuals. Libraries were prepared by immunoSEQ multiplex PCR; TCRdb keeps only in-frame clonotypes and omits some of them. The table includes more than 1 million clones, around 78% detected once. The sample was memory CD4+ T cells from PBMCs. These receptors were collected from a man between 18 and 35 years old in good health. Some clones in this sample may be carry-over from other donors' samples. Each CDR3 is given without its conserved first and last residue. The order of the fields is V gene, J gene, CDR3 protein.

>TRBV7-9|TRBJ2-7
ASSLRDSSYEQY
>TRBV5-6|TRBJ1-1
ASSLARTGFVTEAF
>TRBV28|TRBJ2-7
ASSRTSGTYEQY
>TRBV28|TRBJ1-1
ASSFGRMNTEAF
>TRBV9|TRBJ1-2
ASSVLQGPYGYT
>TRBV6-4|TRBJ2-7
ASSDSLSGSSYEQY
>TRBV28|TRBJ1-2
ASSSYNYGYT
>TRBV4-2|TRBJ2-1
ASRRTGGPYNEQF
>TRBV15|TRBJ1-5
ATSTGPYSNQPQH
>TRBV27|TRBJ1-4
ASSTSRGAFATNEKLF
>TRBV6-5|TRBJ1-1
ASSYLHRPLNTEAF
>TRBV5-6|TRBJ1-4
ASSQEGFEKLF